A selection of T cell receptor beta chains follows, all from one sample in a study of cytomegalovirus exposure and HLA in healthy donors. The protocol was immunoSEQ multiplex PCR, while the TCRdb copy is restricted to in-frame clones and leaves out a portion. The table includes roughly 90,000 clones, over 65% detected once. Sequences were obtained from PBMCs. The source of these receptors is a woman aged 40 to 49 in good health and CMV-seropositive. CDR3s include the opening cysteine and the closing phenylalanine or tryptophan. The D gene is left open where the match is weak. The size entry is marked missing in some rows and otherwise reads once, few, many or a size class.

v_gene	j_gene	len	d_gene	abundance	CDR3aa	CDR3nt
TRBV4-2	TRBJ2-1	14	TRBD1	NA	CASSTGQPVDEQFF	TGTGCCAGCAGCACGGGACAGCCTGTCGATGAGCAGTTCTTC
TRBV18	TRBJ1-1	15	NA	NA	CASSPPTDRNTEAFF	TGTGCCAGCTCACCACCGACCGACAGGAACACTGAAGCTTTCTTT
TRBV29-1	TRBJ2-7	13	TRBD1	NA	CSVDGDSPYEQYF	TGCAGCGTTGATGGGGACAGCCCCTACGAGCAGTACTTC
TRBV13	TRBJ2-3	15	TRBD2	NA	CASSVIFSGIDTQYF	TGTGCCAGCAGCGTCATTTTTAGCGGGATAGATACGCAGTATTTT
TRBV30	TRBJ1-1	11	NA	NA	CAWILSTEAFF	TGTGCCTGGATCTTGAGCACTGAAGCTTTCTTT
TRBV27	TRBJ2-2	14	NA	NA	CASSLSQGPGELFF	TGTGCCAGCAGTTTAAGTCAGGGCCCCGGGGAGCTGTTTTTT
TRBV18	TRBJ1-4	15	TRBD1	few	CASSPSQGAGEKLFF	TGTGCCAGCTCACCCTCACAGGGGGCCGGTGAAAAACTGTTTTTT
TRBV19	TRBJ2-5	15	TRBD1	NA	CASSIGTGAQETQYF	TGTGCCAGTAGTATAGGTACAGGGGCGCAAGAGACCCAGTACTTC
TRBV9	TRBJ2-1	16	TRBD2	NA	CASSVAAGGSYNEQFF	TGTGCCAGCAGCGTAGCAGCGGGAGGGTCCTACAATGAGCAGTTCTTC
TRBV2	TRBJ2-1	15	NA	NA	CASSAVTGSYNEQFF	TGTGCCAGCAGTGCCGTGACAGGCTCCTACAATGAGCAGTTCTTC
TRBV7-2	TRBJ1-5	14	NA	NA	CASTPGGGNQPQHF	TGTGCCAGCACCCCGGGGGGAGGGAATCAGCCCCAGCATTTT
TRBV15	TRBJ1-5	18	TRBD1	few	CATSSLGQGALSNQPQHF	TGTGCCACCAGCAGTCTCGGACAGGGGGCTTTGAGCAATCAGCCCCAGCATTTT
TRBV11-3	TRBJ2-2	16	NA	NA	CASSLLPTGNTGELFF	TGTGCCAGCAGCTTACTCCCCACAGGGAACACCGGGGAGCTGTTTTTT
TRBV2	TRBJ2-3	13	NA	NA	CASRETYTDTQYF	TGTGCCAGCAGGGAGACGTACACAGATACGCAGTATTTT
TRBV30	TRBJ1-5	15	TRBD1	NA	CAWSAGQGDNQPQHF	TGTGCCTGGAGTGCGGGACAGGGGGACAATCAGCCCCAGCATTTT
TRBV29-1	TRBJ1-1	14	NA	NA	CSVEDGQGNTEAFF	TGCAGCGTTGAAGATGGGCAGGGCAACACTGAAGCTTTCTTT
TRBV4-1	TRBJ1-3	14	TRBD1	NA	CASSYRGLKNTIYF	TGCGCCAGCAGCTACAGGGGCTTGAAAAACACCATATATTTT
TRBV18	TRBJ1-2	14	NA	NA	CASSGGGSFYGYTF	TGTGCCAGCTCAGGCGGAGGCAGTTTCTATGGCTACACCTTC
TRBV5-4	TRBJ2-7	15	TRBD2	NA	CASSPGTSGVYEQYF	TGTGCCAGCAGCCCCGGGACTAGCGGGGTTTACGAGCAGTACTTC
TRBV7-2	TRBJ2-3	18	TRBD2	once	CASSRGLAGYPSTDTQYF	TGTGCCAGCAGTAGGGGACTAGCGGGATACCCTAGCACAGATACGCAGTATTTT
TRBV7-9	TRBJ2-3	14	NA	NA	CASSPERATDTQYF	TGTGCCAGCAGCCCGGAGCGGGCCACAGATACGCAGTATTTT
TRBV7-2	TRBJ1-1	16	NA	NA	CASSFRGGGPDTEAFF	TGTGCCAGCAGCTTTCGGGGAGGGGGACCGGACACTGAAGCTTTCTTT
TRBV19	TRBJ1-1	14	TRBD1	NA	CASRPWTGGGEAFF	TGTGCCAGTAGACCGTGGACAGGGGGCGGTGAAGCTTTCTTT
TRBV14	TRBJ2-7	14	NA	once	CASSLSGHSYEQYF	TGTGCCAGCAGCTTATCTGGACATAGCTACGAGCAGTACTTC
TRBV14	TRBJ2-2	17	TRBD2	NA	CASSRPGGLAGAGELFF	TGTGCCAGCAGCCGACCCGGAGGACTAGCGGGAGCCGGGGAGCTGTTTTTT